This entry lists 27 T cell receptor beta chains sequenced from one sample in a study of blood T cell repertoires in COVID-19. TCRdb's table, derived via immunoSEQ multiplex PCR, lists solely in-frame clones and lacks some. Altogether roughly 250,000 clones are present, just over 90% being singletons, with the ten largest covering about 1.9%. Sequenced material: PBMCs or T cells enriched from blood (not recorded which). Receptors were obtained from a woman aged 18-35 years who had recovered from COVID-19.

This clone showed up just once. V gene TRBV6-5 combines with J gene TRBJ1-2; 9 bases agree with TRBD1. This CDR3 has 14 amino acids. CDR1 and CDR2 (germline): MNHEY, SVGAGI. J was trimmed by 4 bases and V by 7 bases; bases with no gene match: 7. The CDR3 loop reads CASNPTGGVYGYTF. The CDR3 coding sequence is TGTGCCAGCAATCCGACAGGGGGAGTCTATGGCTACACCTTC.

The rearrangement joins TRBV18 to TRBJ2-6, with TRBD2 as a possible D gene (6 bases). Germline CDR1 and CDR2: KGHSH and LQKENI. The germline V and J ends were trimmed by 3 bases and 0 bases, with 9 bases remaining between them. The CDR3 has 16 amino acids. This CDR3 is CASSPQGLSGANVLTF. CDR3 coding DNA: TGTGCCAGCTCACCCCAGGGACTCTCTGGGGCCAACGTCCTGACTTTC.

This chain links TRBV7-2 with TRBJ1-6; no definite D call. Trimming pared 7 bases from V and 9 bases from J, leaving 10 bases between. CDR3 length: 12 residues. Germline V gene sequence: CDR1 SGHTA, CDR2 FQGNSA. The CDR3 protein is CASNRIGSPLHF. CDR3 DNA sequence: TGTGCCAGCAATCGTATCGGTTCACCCCTCCACTTT.

The V and J genes are TRBV14 and TRBJ1-2; D is unresolved. Trimming removed 4 bases at V and 8 bases at J, with 14 bases between. In germline, CDR1 is SGHDN, CDR2 FVKESK. The CDR3 is made up of 13 amino acids. The CDR3, as DNA: TGTGCCAGCAGCCCAAACAGCCAGAACGGCTACACCTTC. Translating gives CASSPNSQNGYTF.

The gene calls are TRBV5-1 and TRBJ1-3; possibly TRBD1 for D (6 bases). The CDR3 extends over 18 amino acids. V lost 4 bases, J lost 2 bases, and 22 bases lay in between. Germline CDR1 SGHRS, CDR2 YFSETQ. The CDR3 loop reads CASSPQPPGASAGNTIYF. The DNA of the CDR3 is TGCGCCAGCAGCCCTCAACCGCCAGGGGCCTCAGCTGGAAACACCATATATTTT.

The chain employs TRBV10-2 and TRBJ2-1, with 9 bases matching TRBD1. With 10 bases clipped from V and 8 bases from J, the junction kept 15 bases outside the gene matches. Germline loops: CDR1 WSHSY, CDR2 SAAADI. The CDR3 spans 15 residues. The CDR3 loop reads CATLEGTGPSDEQFF. The CDR3 nucleotides read TGCGCCACCCTGGAGGGGACAGGGCCAAGCGATGAGCAGTTCTTC.

Turning to this clone: The final CDR3 position lacks the conserved phenylalanine or tryptophan, pointing to a likely read error. The DNA is left out, because the CDR3 cannot be placed on it with certainty; the CDR3 is given as TCRdb lists it. The chain combines TRBV4-3 with TRBJ2-3; the table's D call TRBD2 went unverified against the DNA. The CDR3 extends over 10 residues, inclusive of both ends. Per germline, CDR1 LGHNA and CDR2 YSLEER. CDR3 in amino acids: CASSHALKII.

CDR3 sequence reads: CASSATVRGGVSGELFF. In nucleotides, the CDR3 is TGTGCCAGCAGCGCCACAGTAAGGGGGGGCGTATCCGGGGAGCTGTTTTTT. V is TRBV9 and J is TRBJ2-2; weak D call: TRBD2 (7 bases). This CDR3 contains 17 residues. V dropped 3 bases and J dropped 6 bases, with 21 bases sitting between them. CDR1 SGDLS and CDR2 YYNGEE come from the germline V gene.

The CDR3 here is CASRLVSGGPYNEQFF. CDR3 nucleotides: TGTGCCAGCAGGCTCGTCTCGGGGGGCCCCTACAATGAGCAGTTCTTC. This chain links TRBV28 with TRBJ2-1, with D possibly TRBD2 on 7 matching bases. Germline V CDR1 and CDR2: MDHEN, SYDVKM. The CDR3 runs to 16 residues. The ends were cut back, 6 bases at V and 2 bases at J, with 17 bases in the middle.

This clone was seen just once. This rearrangement joins TRBV29-1 to TRBJ1-1, with a weak D call TRBD1 (5 bases). The V gene's germline CDR1 is SQVTM and CDR2 ANQGSEA. With 4 bases removed from V and 3 bases from J, the gap between germline ends came to 15 bases. CDR3 length equals 14 residues. The CDR3 loop reads CSVAQGGRHTEAFF. The CDR3 DNA is TGCAGCGTTGCGCAGGGTGGGCGTCACACTGAAGCTTTCTTT.

The chain is built from TRBV5-4 and TRBJ1-1, with TRBD1 as a possible D gene (6 bases). The CDR3 extends over 14 amino acids. CDR1 is SGHNT and CDR2 is YYREEE in the germline V gene (reference sequence). The V gene lost 2 bases and the J gene lost 5 bases, with 13 bases spanning the gap. The CDR3: CASSFAQGKTEAFF. The CDR3 coding sequence is TGTGCCAGCAGCTTCGCACAGGGAAAAACTGAAGCTTTCTTT.

This sequence joins TRBV9 and TRBJ1-6; TRBD1 matches 7 bases. This CDR3 is built from 15 residues. With V trimmed by 0 bases and J by 11 bases, 8 bases remained unmatched. The germline V gene encodes CDR1 SGDLS and CDR2 YYNGEE. The CDR3 nucleotides read TGTGCCAGCAGCGTAGACAGACAGGGTTTGGCACCCCTCCACTTT. Its protein product is CASSVDRQGLAPLHF.

This clone was counted at least ten times. This sequence joins TRBV5-1 and TRBJ2-1, with D possibly matching TRBD2 (6 bases). The CDR3 runs 15 residues. V was trimmed by 5 bases and J by 3 bases, leaving 15 bases between them. Germline V gene sequence: CDR1 SGHRS, CDR2 YFSETQ. The CDR3 nucleotides are TGCGCCAGCAGTAGCGGCTCCGGAGACTACAATGAGCAGTTCTTC. Residues: CASSSGSGDYNEQFF.

V gene TRBV2 combines with J gene TRBJ1-2; 9 bases are shared with TRBD1. V gave up 7 bases and J gave up 6 bases; unmatched junction bases: 3. The V gene's germline CDR1 is SNHLY and CDR2 FYNNEI. This CDR3 region has 12 residues. CDR3 in amino acids: CASTGQGNGYTF. For the CDR3, the DNA is TGTGCCAGCACAGGACAGGGGAATGGCTACACCTTC.

To note about this clone: Germline and junction disagree at one end, which may indicate a read error. This chain joins TRBV7-9 and TRBJ2-7; maybe TRBD2 (6 bases). The CDR3 spans 13 residues. The germline CDR1 and CDR2 sequences are SEHNR and FQNEAQ (reference sequence). The CDR3: CASSLGRESPTHF. For the CDR3, the DNA is TGTGCCAGCAGCTTAGGTCGGGAGAGCCCCACACACTTC.

This chain connects TRBV28 to TRBJ1-5; TRBD1 might be the D (6 bases). This CDR3 region has 18 residues. Germline V gene data show CDR1 as MDHEN and CDR2 as SYDVKM. Trimming cost V 5 bases and J 2 bases, with 22 bases left between them. CDR3 region: CASSLVQGGYIGNQPQHF. CDR3 nucleotides: TGTGCCAGCAGTCTCGTTCAAGGGGGTTATATTGGCAATCAGCCCCAGCATTTT.

The J gene is TRBJ1-2, the V gene TRBV4-3; D gene ambiguous. CDR3 size: 17 residues. Per germline, CDR1 LGHNA and CDR2 YSLEER. The V end was cut by 0 bases, the J end by 4 bases, with 18 bases between. The CDR3, as DNA: TGCGCCAGCAGCCAAGATTCGAATTCCTACCTTGTCTATGGCTACACCTTC. It translates to CASSQDSNSYLVYGYTF.

The J gene is TRBJ1-2, the V gene TRBV5-4; D is uncertain. From germline, CDR1 is SGHNT and CDR2 YYREEE (reference sequence). The ends were cut back, 4 bases at V and 7 bases at J, with 17 bases in the middle. The CDR3 is made up of 14 amino acids. The CDR3 coding sequence is TGTGCCAGCAGCGGGAGAGTGGGGTCGGGTGGCTACACCTTC. This translates into CASSGRVGSGGYTF.

This clone was detected once. This sequence joins TRBV5-8 and TRBJ2-3; TRBD2 aligns across 10 bases. Germline V lookup: CDR1 SGHTS, CDR2 YDEGEE. Trimming cost V 0 bases and J 6 bases; bases outside gene matches: 4. The length of the CDR3 is 15 residues. The CDR3 DNA reads as TGTGCCAGCAGCTTGGCCCTAGCGGGGGTGGATACGCAGTATTTT. Its protein product is CASSLALAGVDTQYF.

V usage is TRBV3-1 (or the pseudogene TRBV3-2) and J usage is TRBJ2-7, with a tentative D call TRBD2 (7 bases). CDR1 is LGHDT, CDR2 YNNKEL, per germline (reference sequence). The CDR3 sequence is 15 residues long. V lost 5 bases, J lost 9 bases, and 23 bases lay in between. DNA of the CDR3: TGTGCCAGCAGCGGATCCCGGGGGGCGCAAATGGGGCAGTACTTC. As protein: CASSGSRGAQMGQYF.

This rearrangement joins TRBV19 to TRBJ2-7; D remains ambiguous. The germline CDR1 and CDR2 sequences are LNHDA and SQIVND (reference sequence). The V and J ends lost 6 bases and 4 bases respectively, with 10 bases between them. This CDR3 is built from 12 residues. CDR3 protein: CASRHTAYEQYF. The CDR3 nucleotides read TGTGCCAGTAGACACACAGCATACGAGCAGTACTTC.

The chain uses TRBV12-3 or TRBV12-4 and TRBJ1-2; possible D gene TRBD1, 6 bases. The CDR3 contains 12 residues. Trimming cost V 4 bases and J 8 bases, with 11 bases left between them. CDR3 residues: CASSYRTEGYTF. In DNA, the CDR3 is TGTGCCAGCAGTTATAGGACAGAGGGCTACACCTTC.

The chain employs TRBV11-1 and TRBJ2-7; tentative D call: TRBD2 (6 bases). Germline-derived CDR1 and CDR2 are SGHAT and FQDESV (reference sequence). V lost 3 bases, J lost 2 bases, and 8 bases lay in between. CDR3 length: 13 amino acids. DNA for the CDR3: TGTGCCAGCAGCTTTACGGGAGCCTACGAGCAGTACTTC. The encoded protein is CASSFTGAYEQYF. Based on the CDR3 plus reference TRBV11-1 and TRBJ2-7, the full variable domain is EAEVAQSPRYKITEKSQAVAFWCDPISGHATLYWYRQILGQGPELLVQFQDESVVDDSQLPKDRFSAERLKGVDSTLKIQPAELGDSAMYLCASSFTGAYEQYFGPGTRLTVT.

The chain carries TRBV4-1 and TRBJ2-2; 7 nucleotides line up with TRBD1. In germline, CDR1 is MGHRA, CDR2 YSYEKL. The CDR3 spans 13 residues. J lost 6 bases, V lost 5 bases, and 3 bases had no gene match. The CDR3 reads CASSSTGAGELFF. The DNA for the CDR3 is TGCGCCAGCAGCAGCACAGGGGCCGGGGAGCTGTTTTTT.

J is TRBJ1-2 and V is TRBV28; a possible D gene is TRBD1 (6 bases). This CDR3 is built from 13 residues. In germline, CDR1 is MDHEN, CDR2 SYDVKM. The V and J ends lost 5 bases and 6 bases respectively, with 13 bases between them. The CDR3 is CASSLAAGDGYTF. DNA of the CDR3: TGTGCCAGCAGTCTGGCTGCAGGGGATGGCTACACCTTC.

In the case of this clone: Other DNA sequences of this sample code for an identical CDR3. The chain combines TRBV5-5 with TRBJ1-6; 9 nucleotides match TRBD1. CDR1 and CDR2 (germline): SGHKS, YYEKEE (reference sequence). J gave up 7 bases and V 4 bases, and 3 bases lay outside the gene matches. The CDR3 spans 14 residues. CDR3 in DNA: TGTGCCAGCAGCCCTGACAGGGGGAATTCACCCCTCCACTTT. Its translation: CASSPDRGNSPLHF.

This clone appeared a single time. The rearrangement links TRBV7-2 to TRBJ1-1, with D unresolved. Germline CDR1 and CDR2: SGHTA and FQGNSA. The CDR3 sequence is 16 residues long. V was trimmed by 1 base and J by 1 base, leaving 13 bases between them. CDR3 amino acids: CASSLDIFSSNTEAFF. CDR3 coding DNA: TGTGCCAGCAGCTTAGACATCTTTTCTTCGAACACTGAAGCTTTCTTT.